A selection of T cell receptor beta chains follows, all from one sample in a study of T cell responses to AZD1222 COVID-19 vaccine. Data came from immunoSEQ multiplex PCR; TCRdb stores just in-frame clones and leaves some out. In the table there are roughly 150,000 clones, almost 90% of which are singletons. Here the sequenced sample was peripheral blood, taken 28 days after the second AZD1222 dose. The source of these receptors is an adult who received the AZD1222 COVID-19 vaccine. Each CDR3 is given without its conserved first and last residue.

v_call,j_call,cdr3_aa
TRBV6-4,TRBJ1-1,ASSAQGGVNTEAF
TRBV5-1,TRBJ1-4,ASSPEGRVSEKLF
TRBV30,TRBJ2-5,AWSLAGGEETQY
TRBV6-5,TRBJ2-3,ASSYDPSDTQY
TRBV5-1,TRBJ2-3,ASTGRGRTDTQY
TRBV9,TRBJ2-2,ASSFYGGADGELF
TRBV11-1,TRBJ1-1,ASSFSFLSTEAF
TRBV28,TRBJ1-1,ASSEAGSEAF
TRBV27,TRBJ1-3,ASSLRPSSGNTIY
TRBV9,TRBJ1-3,ASSFRESGNTIY
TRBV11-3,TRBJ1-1,ASSSGGETEAF
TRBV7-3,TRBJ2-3,ASSPSRRGGMTTDTQY
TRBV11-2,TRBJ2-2,ASSSAGGPAGELF
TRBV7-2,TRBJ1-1,ASSSITGMGNTEAF
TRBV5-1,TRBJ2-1,ASSRPSTGGPGNEQF
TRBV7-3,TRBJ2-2,ASSLSHNTGELF
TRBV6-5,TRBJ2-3,ASSPTSGGTDTQY
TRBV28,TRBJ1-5,ASSPPGTSISRHQPQH
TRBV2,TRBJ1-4,ASCPWTGDEKLF
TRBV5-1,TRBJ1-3,ASSGQASGNTIY
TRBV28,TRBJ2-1,ASRTSPGSYNEQF
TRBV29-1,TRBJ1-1,SARSTEAF
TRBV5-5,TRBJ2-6,ASSLAGANVLT
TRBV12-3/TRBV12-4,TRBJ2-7,ASSPSPRPEQY
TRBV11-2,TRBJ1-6,ASSPSRGASYNSPLH
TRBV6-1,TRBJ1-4,ASSERKSTNEKLF
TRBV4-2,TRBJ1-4,ASSQDIIRGSEKLF
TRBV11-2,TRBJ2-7,ASSLGSADSYEQY
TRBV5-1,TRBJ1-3,ASSLDGAGGNTIY